This TCR beta chain was found in a study of T cell clonality in common variable immunodeficiency. Concerning this clone: The antigen remains undetermined. Read data end 3 residues before the CDR3 end; the end is taken from the germline J gene.

Clones were read by immunoSEQ multiplex PCR, and TCRdb kept only the in-frame ones, dropping some. Recorded here are tens of thousands of clones, with no singletons, and the ten leading clones hold roughly an eighth. Whole-study findings and limits: Fewer deletions and N-nucleotide insertions were reportedly seen in common variable immunodeficiency TCR beta sequences. CVID subjects had higher TCRbeta clonality than healthy controls, most marked in about a third. Fewer TCRbeta clones were shared among CVID subjects than controls.

Germline lookup yields CDR1 SNHLY and CDR2 FYNNEI. The CDR3 is made up of 12 amino acids. Trimming shortened V by 9 bases and J by 5 bases, and 13 bases separated the two germline ends. The rearrangement joins TRBV2 to TRBJ2-5; D perhaps matches TRBD2 (6 bases). Input material: peripheral blood mononuclear cells. This clonotype was sampled from a person aged 18-70 years in good health. Partial CDR3 DNA: TGTGCCAGTTCACTAGCACGCGAGACC. Protein sequence: CASSLARET. The entire CDR3 protein is CASSLARETQYF.